One sample yielded the 6 T cell receptor beta chains listed below, sequenced in a study of blood T cell repertoires in COVID-19. Libraries were prepared by immunoSEQ multiplex PCR; TCRdb keeps only in-frame clonotypes and omits some of them. The sample consists of a few hundred thousand clones, about nine tenths of them appearing once. The specimen sequenced was PBMCs or T cells enriched from blood (not recorded which). These receptors originate from a woman aged 40 to 50 who had recovered from COVID-19.

The rearrangement joins TRBV19 to TRBJ1-5; tentatively, D is TRBD1 (6 bases). There are 16 residues in the CDR3. In germline, CDR1 is LNHDA, CDR2 SQIVND (reference sequence). V was pared by 5 bases and J by 0 bases, with 14 bases between. CDR3 in DNA: TGTGCCAGTAGTCCCGGGACACCGGATAGCAATCAGCCCCAGCATTTT. Its translation is CASSPGTPDSNQPQHF.

V gene TRBV7-2 combines with J gene TRBJ2-5, with TRBD1 matching over 11 bases. The CDR3 runs to 17 residues. Germline CDR1 SGHTA, CDR2 FQGNSA. Trimming cost V 4 bases and J 3 bases; bases outside gene matches: 10. This chain's CDR3 is CASSSFTGTGGKETQYF. The CDR3 DNA reads as TGTGCCAGCAGCTCATTTACCGGGACAGGGGGGAAAGAGACCCAGTACTTC. The complete variable domain, with remaining parts taken from reference TRBV7-2 and TRBJ2-5, reads GAGVSQSPSNKVTEKGKDVELRCDPISGHTALYWYRQSLGQGLEFLIYFQGNSAPDKSGLPSDRFSAERTGGSVSTLTIQRTQQEDSAVYLCASSSFTGTGGKETQYFGPGTRLLVL.

The V and J genes are TRBV27 and TRBJ2-7, with 8 bases identical to TRBD1. In germline, CDR1 is MNHEY, CDR2 SMNVEV (reference sequence). Trimming removed 5 bases from V and 5 bases from J; junction bases left unmatched: 11. This CDR3 has 15 amino acids. The CDR3 sequence: CASSGRQGARNEQYF. CDR3 DNA sequence: TGTGCCAGCAGTGGCCGTCAGGGGGCCCGCAACGAGCAGTACTTC.

The V gene is TRBV7-3, the J gene TRBJ2-3, with 10 bases lining up with TRBD2. Germline V gene data show CDR1 as SGHTA and CDR2 as FQGTGA. V shed 5 bases and J 3 bases; nucleotides not matched to a gene: 5. The CDR3 spans 15 residues. This CDR3 is CASSLSGGATDTQYF. The CDR3 nucleotides are TGTGCCAGCAGCCTGAGCGGGGGGGCAACAGATACGCAGTATTTT.

The chain joins TRBV7-8 to TRBJ1-3, with 9 positions matching TRBD1. J was trimmed by 3 bases and V by 6 bases; bases with no gene match: 6. The V gene's germline CDR1 is SGHVS and CDR2 FQNEAQ. The CDR3 covers 15 residues. CDR3 nucleotide sequence: TGTGCCAGCAGTCGGGACAGGGCGGATGGAAACACCATATATTTT. It specifies CASSRDRADGNTIYF.

The rearrangement joins TRBV19 to TRBJ2-7, with a possible D match to TRBD1 (6 bases). V gave up 5 bases and J gave up 2 bases, with 10 bases separating them. Germline-derived CDR1 and CDR2 are LNHDA and SQIVND (reference sequence). CDR3 length equals 13 residues. CDR3 in amino acids: CASSGDTTYEQYF. The CDR3 DNA follows: TGTGCCAGTAGTGGGGACACTACCTACGAGCAGTACTTC.